Included here is one T cell receptor beta chain sequence, with context. The sample originates from a study of naive and memory T cell subsets. Amplification of ligated cDNA took four PCR rounds with SP2 and nested alpha and beta constant primers. Alpha and beta constant region primers primed reverse transcription for blood and skin samples. MiXCR was run by TCRdb on the 5' RACE reads, yielding one entry per CDR3 protein. The sample carries over 45,000 distinct CDR3 sequences, 4.7% recorded once. This CDR3 comprises 13 residues. Germline CDR1 and CDR2: SGHTA and FQGNSA. Trimming cost V 3 bases and J 0 bases, with 5 bases left between them. The library had UMIs added by 3' ligation of an oligonucleotide to TCR cDNA. Unsorted total RNA, roughly 1 to 1000 ng, was DNase treated before reverse transcription.

V usage is TRBV7-2 and J usage is TRBJ1-2; no clear D. The receptor's source is a female donor in good health. The CDR3 region has the DNA TGTGCCAGCAGCTTTCAGACTAACTATGGCTACACCTTC. Its translation is CASSFQTNYGYTF.